This T cell receptor beta chain was captured in a study of T-cell reconstitution after alpha-beta-depleted transplantation in children. Findings of the study overall: Several patients had high TCRbeta diversity at day 60; it came from surviving recipient T cells and thymic progenitors. Several hundred expanded graft clones reportedly supplied alpha-beta T cells about two months after transplant.

The library targeted TCRbeta and was prepared with unique molecular identifiers. TCRdb reprocessed the PCR reads with MiXCR, giving one entry per CDR3 protein. This sample has about 420,000 distinct CDR3 sequences; about 17% occur once, and the top ten carry 25% to 35%. Regarding this clonotype: The antigen is not known.

CDR1 and CDR2 from the germline V gene are SGHTA and FQGNSA. The CDR3 is 17 residues long. The V gene end was trimmed by 5 bases and the J gene end by 5 bases; junction bases not matched to a gene: 8. The material was PBMCs, mostly from graft donor cells, obtained 360 days after TCRalphabeta/CD19-depleted stem cell transplant. The TCR originated in a boy under two years old who had a stem cell transplant for Wiskott-Aldrich syndrome, so the T cells may come from the graft donor. The chain combines TRBV7-2 with TRBJ2-3; 15 bases are a match to TRBD2. As DNA, the CDR3 is TGTGCCAGCAGCCAGGGGACTAGCGGGAGGAAGGTAGATACGCAGTATTTT. Its translation: CASSQGTSGRKVDTQYF.